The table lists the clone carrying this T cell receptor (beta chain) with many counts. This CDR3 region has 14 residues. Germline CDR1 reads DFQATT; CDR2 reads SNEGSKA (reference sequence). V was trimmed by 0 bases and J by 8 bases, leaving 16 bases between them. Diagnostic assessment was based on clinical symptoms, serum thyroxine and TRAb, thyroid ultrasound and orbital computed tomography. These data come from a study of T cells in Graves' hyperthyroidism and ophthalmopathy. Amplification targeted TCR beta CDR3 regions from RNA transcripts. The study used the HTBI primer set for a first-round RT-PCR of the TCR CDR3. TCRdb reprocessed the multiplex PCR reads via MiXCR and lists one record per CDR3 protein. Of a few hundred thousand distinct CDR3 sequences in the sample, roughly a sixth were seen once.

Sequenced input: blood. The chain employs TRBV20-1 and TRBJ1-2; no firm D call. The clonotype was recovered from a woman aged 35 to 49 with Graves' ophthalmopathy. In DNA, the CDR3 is TGCAGTGCTAGAGATCCCACGGGCCCGGGGGGCTACACCTTC. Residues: CSARDPTGPGGYTF.